The clone carrying this TCR beta chain was found many times. The CDR3 is 14 residues long. Germline values: CDR1 MNHEY, CDR2 SVGAGI. Trimming removed 7 bases from V and 7 bases from J, with 17 bases in between. This record comes from a study of T-cell reconstitution after alpha-beta-depleted transplantation in children. The authors prepared the TCRbeta library with unique molecular identifiers. From the PCR reads, TCRdb called clonotypes with MiXCR, one entry per CDR3 protein. The table lists about 610,000 distinct CDR3 sequences, 10% to 13% of them singletons, with 3.5% to 5% in the top ten. The sequence was obtained from a human donor who donated a stem cell graft to a child with acute myeloid leukemia. The rearrangement links TRBV6-5 to TRBJ2-1; D might be TRBD2 (6 bases). Specimen: PBMCs from the stem cell graft donor, collected from the stem cell graft. The DNA of the CDR3 is TGTGCCAGCACCAGTCCGGGACTCCCTAATGAGCAGTTCTTC. Encoded protein: CASTSPGLPNEQFF.